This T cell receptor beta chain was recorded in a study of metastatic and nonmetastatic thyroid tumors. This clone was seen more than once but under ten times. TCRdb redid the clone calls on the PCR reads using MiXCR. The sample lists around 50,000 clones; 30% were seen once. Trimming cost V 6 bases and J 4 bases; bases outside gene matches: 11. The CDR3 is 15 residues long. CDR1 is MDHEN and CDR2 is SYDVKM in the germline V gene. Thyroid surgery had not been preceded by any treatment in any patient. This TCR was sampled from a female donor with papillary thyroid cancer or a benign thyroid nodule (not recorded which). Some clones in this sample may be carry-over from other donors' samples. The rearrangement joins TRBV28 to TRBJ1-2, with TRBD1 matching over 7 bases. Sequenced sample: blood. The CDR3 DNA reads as TGTGCCAGCAGAGATACAGGGGAGGCGAGCTATGGCTACACCTTC. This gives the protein CASRDTGEASYGYTF.